This TCR beta chain was recovered during a study of shared clonotypes between healthy human individuals. Whole-study findings and limits: The genetic and exposure-history diversity represented was limited by few donors.

Each subset's genomic DNA was shared equally among a number of immunoSEQ plates. Ten immunoSEQ deep assay plates held the unsorted PBMC DNA. Measured with immunoSEQ multiplex PCR; TCRdb has only the in-frame clones, and not every one. The table lists about 470,000 clones, roughly three quarters of them singletons. Comments on this clone: Its matching antigen is unknown.

This clonotype was sampled from a woman aged 40 to 50 in good health. Some clones in this sample may be carry-over from other donors' samples. The sequenced material came from PBMCs.

CDR3 sequence (DNA): TGCGCCAGCAGCGTGCTCCCTAGGACTAGCGGGAGCAGCTACAATGAGCAGTTCTTC. The encoded protein is CASSVLPRTSGSSYNEQFF. This chain links TRBV5-1 with TRBJ2-1; the match to TRBD2 covers 13 bases. J was trimmed by 3 bases and V by 4 bases; bases with no gene match: 13. Germline-derived CDR1 and CDR2 are SGHRS and YFSETQ. The CDR3 runs to 19 residues.